The source of this TCR beta chain is a study of cytomegalovirus exposure and HLA in healthy donors. Overall study results and limits: In a later analysis, at a false discovery rate of 0.05, 15,000 to 20,000 TCR beta sequences matched HLA alleles. Later on, an analysis found that several of the most significant clusters appeared to be linked to common viral pathogens, which included parvovirus B19.

A word on this clone: What it binds is not known. A read error may produce the germline difference seen at one junction end.

In the PCR, 60 Vbeta and 13 Jbeta primers were used. The assay was immunoSEQ multiplex PCR, and TCRdb's table has in-frame clones only and misses some. The table includes approximately 200,000 clones, under 80% detected once. Sequencing used PBMCs. The sequence was obtained from a man under 40 in good health and CMV-seropositive.

The CDR3 bases are TGTTCCAGCAGCTCTTCCGGGACAGACACTGAAGCTTTCTTT. Its protein is CSSSSSGTDTEAFF. The rearrangement joins TRBV7-9 to TRBJ1-1; 7 bases are a match to TRBD1. The CDR3 contains 14 residues. Germline loops: CDR1 SEHNR, CDR2 FQNEAQ (reference sequence).